This is a list of T cell receptor beta chains from one sample in a study of a mutant IDH1 vaccine in newly diagnosed glioma. Data came from immunoSEQ multiplex PCR; TCRdb stores just in-frame clones and leaves some out. The sample holds 35,000 to 40,000 clones, 92% seen once. Sequencing was performed on PBMCs, taken from a glioma patient treated with radiotherapy, temozolomide or both. The receptors stem from a man aged 18 to 29 with glioma. Both conserved end residues are part of each CDR3. Each record gives: V gene, J gene, clone size, D gene, CDR3 DNA, CDR3 protein. The D gene is left open where the match is weak. Clone size is shown for a subset of rows, as once, few, many or a class of expanded clone.

TRBV18	TRBJ1-1	once	-	TGTGCCAGCTCACCATCATCAGGGAGGGCTGAAGCTTTCTTT	CASSPSSGRAEAFF
TRBV10-3	TRBJ2-7	-	-	TGTGCCATCAGCGGCGGGACAGTCTCCTACGAGCAGTACTTC	CAISGGTVSYEQYF
TRBV7-8	TRBJ2-7	-	-	TGTGCCAGCAGCTTAGGCACAGGGCGAAGCTACGAGCAGTACTTC	CASSLGTGRSYEQYF
TRBV4-1	TRBJ1-3	once	-	TGCGCCAGCAGCCAAGATCAAGGGATCGCCATATATTTT	CASSQDQGIAIYF
TRBV21-1	TRBJ2-5	once	-	TGTGCCAGCAGCACCTCAACTGCCAAAGAGACCCAGTACTTC	CASSTSTAKETQYF
TRBV7-2	TRBJ2-4	-	TRBD1	TGTGCCAGCAGCTTATGGGACAGGGCTGAAAACATTCAGTACTTC	CASSLWDRAENIQYF
TRBV5-1	TRBJ1-6	-	-	TGCGCCAGCAGCTTGGCCGACGGGGCAGGCTCACCCCTCCACTTT	CASSLADGAGSPLHF
TRBV18	TRBJ1-6	-	TRBD1	TGTGCCAGCTCGAGGGACAGCCTTAATTCACCCCTCCACTTT	CASSRDSLNSPLHF
TRBV6-5	TRBJ1-4	-	-	TGTGCCAGCAGTTTGGGAAGGGGCAATGAAAAACTGTTTTTT	CASSLGRGNEKLFF
TRBV5-6	TRBJ2-6	-	-	TGTGCCAGCAGCTTGGCCGGGAACTCTGGGGCCAACGTCCTGACTTTC	CASSLAGNSGANVLTF
TRBV5-5	TRBJ2-2	-	TRBD2	TGTGCCAGCAGCGAGATAGCGGGGCCGAACACCGGGGAGCTGTTTTTT	CASSEIAGPNTGELFF
TRBV7-3	TRBJ2-3	-	TRBD1	TGTGCCAGCAGCTCCCAGGGGGGCACAGATACGCAGTATTTT	CASSSQGGTDTQYF
TRBV19	TRBJ2-7	-	TRBD2	TGTGCCAGTAGTATATCGGCTAGCGGAACCTACGAGCAGTACTTC	CASSISASGTYEQYF
TRBV28	TRBJ1-1	once	-	TGTGCCAGCCGACGTAGGGTGCCAGGGAGTGAAGCTTTCTTT	CASRRRVPGSEAFF
TRBV14	TRBJ1-4	-	-	TGTGCCAGCAGCCCCCGGGGGGGTGAAAAACTGTTTTTT	CASSPRGGEKLFF
TRBV20-1	TRBJ1-1	-	-	TGCAAGCAGGGCACTGAAGCTTTCTTT	CKQGTEAFF
TRBV18	TRBJ2-7	-	-	TGTGCCAGCTCACCGGGGCCGGGCTACGAGCAGTACTTC	CASSPGPGYEQYF
TRBV6-5	TRBJ2-7	-	TRBD1	TGTGCCAGCAGTTCTAGGGGACAGGGGACCTACGAGCAGTACTTC	CASSSRGQGTYEQYF
TRBV6-5	TRBJ1-2	-	-	TGTGCCAGCAGTTACGACGCCAACTATGGCTACACCTTC	CASSYDANYGYTF
TRBV28	TRBJ1-6	-	-	TGTGCCAGCAATAGGCCGGTACCAGATAATTCACCCCTCCACTTT	CASNRPVPDNSPLHF
TRBV9	TRBJ2-7	-	TRBD1	TGTGCCAGCAGCGTAGATTACAGGGGAAACGAGCAGTACTTC	CASSVDYRGNEQYF
TRBV18	TRBJ1-5	once	-	TGTGCCAGCTCACCAGAGAGGGTAGTGGGCCAGCCCCAGCATTTT	CASSPERVVGQPQHF
TRBV7-8	TRBJ2-1	once	-	TGTGCCAGCAGCTTACAAGGAAGGAATAATGAGCAGTTCTTC	CASSLQGRNNEQFF
TRBV4-3	TRBJ2-1	once	TRBD2	TGCGCCAGCAGCCAAGATCTGGCTAGCGGGAGTCGGGAGCAGTTCTTC	CASSQDLASGSREQFF
TRBV7-2	TRBJ2-6	-	-	TGTGCCAGCAGCCTTTTGTTCTCTGGGGCCAACGTCCTGACTTTC	CASSLLFSGANVLTF
TRBV4-3	TRBJ2-1	-	-	TGCGCCAGCAGCCAAGATACGAGGCAGGTGATTGAGCAGTTCTTC	CASSQDTRQVIEQFF